The T cell receptor beta chain under discussion was sequenced for a study of technical replicates of blood from a handful of donors. Some clones are missing from TCRdb's copy, which holds only in-frame ones; the method was immunoSEQ multiplex PCR. The sample yields approximately 80,000 clones, more than 95% seen once. Trimming removed 2 bases at V and 6 bases at J, with 17 bases between. CDR1 is MNHEY and CDR2 is SMNVEV in the germline V gene (reference sequence). This CDR3 region has 16 residues. V and J are TRBV27 and TRBJ1-5, with D perhaps matching TRBD1 (6 bases). This TCR came from a human donor in good health. The specimen sequenced was T cells isolated from PBMCs. This CDR3 is CASSLTGRGGGQPQHF. CDR3 in DNA: TGTGCCAGCAGTTTAACGGGCAGGGGCGGAGGTCAGCCCCAGCATTTT.